The source of this T cell receptor beta chain is a study of T cells and copy number aberrations in small-cell lung cancer (dated by TCRdb to the early 2020s). About the study as a whole: TCR repertoire sequencing was paired with whole-exome sequencing of the same tumor regions to relate T cell metrics to mutations and copy number aberrations. Tumor TCR data were available for 16 to 20 patients, and TCR data from both tumor and normal tissue were available for 14 patients.

The cysteine opens and the phenylalanine closes a CDR3 of 11 amino acids. The kept DNA is CDR3 alone, 33 bases in frame from the first base. The CDR1 and CDR2 encoded by the germline V gene are SNHLY and FYNNEI. V and J lose 9 bases and 3 bases, and a span of 9 bases separates them. Here is what the overall study found, with its caveats: All specimens were formalin-fixed paraffin-embedded tissue, which is known to introduce sequencing artifacts. The study was limited by a small sample size because surgical resection is uncommon in small-cell lung cancer, and the findings require validation. Lower T-cell density, richness and clonality were observed in tumors than in adjacent lung tissue, although the difference in density was not significant.

TCR-beta CDR3 regions were amplified from genomic DNA with the immunoSEQ hsTCRB Kit using multiplexed V- and J-gene primers. Unique DNA barcodes were added in a second PCR, and the samples were pooled together with a negative control and a positive control. The pooled TCR-beta libraries were sequenced using a 150-cycle paired-end protocol on an Illumina MiSeq. Turning to the authors' computational methods: Raw sequencing data were processed by Adaptive Biotechnologies into a report with normalized, annotated TCR-beta repertoires. T-cell density was calculated by normalizing TCR-beta templates to usable DNA, with usable DNA estimated through amplification of housekeeping genes. Richness was the count of unique rearrangements, and clonality was defined as 1 minus Pielou's evenness. In its TCRdb copy, this immuneACCESS table keeps in-frame sequences only and misses some clones. Where compared with another copy, unresolved V genes explain less than half of these, and the others have no known cause. D and trimming were read from the DNA, whereas the V and J calls and clone size are those reported in that table. The table for this sample lists about 2,600 clones; more than 60% of them were counted only once. The top ten constitute approximately 8.7% of the sample.

As to this clone: There is no known antigen for this receptor. Base qualities are not recorded, but no much larger clone differs from it by a single base.

Donors were patients with limited-stage small-cell lung cancer who underwent surgical resection in Hangzhou, China, between about 2007 and 2020. All donors had upfront surgery without preoperative chemotherapy or radiotherapy, and none received immunotherapy before or after surgery. Each of the roughly 18 patients in the sequenced cohort was a smoker or a heavy second-hand smoker. Adjacent normal lung was taken at least 2 cm away from the tumor margin, and two pathologists confirmed by morphology that the adjacent normal lung was free of malignant cells. To characterize T cell repertoire heterogeneity, the study applied multi-region TCR-beta sequencing to resected limited-stage small-cell lung cancers and to tumor-adjacent lung tissue. The AllPrep DNA/RNA FFPE Kit (Qiagen) was used to extract genomic DNA from the FFPE tissue.

Sequencing was carried out using normal tissue next to the tumor. This sequence originates from a man aged 60 to 69 with small cell lung cancer. The chain is assembled from TRBV2 and TRBJ2-7; no D gene is confidently identified. The CDR3 protein: CASSQIYEQYF. The nucleotides are TGTGCCAGTTCCCAAATCTACGAGCAGTACTTC.